This TCR beta chain was captured in a study of blood T cell repertoires in COVID-19. Overall study: The United States, Italy and Spain provided the acute and convalescent COVID-19 samples.

Some clones are missing from TCRdb's copy, which holds only in-frame ones; the method was immunoSEQ multiplex PCR. The table has around 150,000 clones, roughly 80% seen once. Germline V gives CDR1 MNHEY, CDR2 SVGAGI. V gave up 6 bases and J gave up 1 base, with 10 bases separating them. The CDR3 sequence is 15 residues long. The receptor's source is a man between 65 and 85 years old with acute or convalescent COVID-19. Material for sequencing was peripheral blood. J is TRBJ2-6 and V is TRBV6-5; no definite D call. CDR3 loop: CASRIGSSGANVLTF. CDR3 in DNA: TGTGCCAGCAGAATTGGTAGTTCTGGGGCCAACGTCCTGACTTTC.